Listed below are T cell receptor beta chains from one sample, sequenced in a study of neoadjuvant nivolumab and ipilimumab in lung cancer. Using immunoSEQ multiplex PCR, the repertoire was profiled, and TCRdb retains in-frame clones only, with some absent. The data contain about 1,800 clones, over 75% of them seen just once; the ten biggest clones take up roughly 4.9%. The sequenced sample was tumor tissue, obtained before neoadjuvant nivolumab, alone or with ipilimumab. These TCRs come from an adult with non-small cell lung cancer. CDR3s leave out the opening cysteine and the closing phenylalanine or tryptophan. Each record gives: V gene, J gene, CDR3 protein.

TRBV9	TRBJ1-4	ASSEGRGQGGTNEKLF
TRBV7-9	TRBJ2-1	ASSLRASGRNEQF
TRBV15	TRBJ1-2	ATSRDSGTGGPSDGYT
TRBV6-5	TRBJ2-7	ASSIQGGYEQY
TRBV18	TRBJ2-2	ASSPPRLAGATGELF
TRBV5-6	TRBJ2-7	ASSGAGGPPGEQY
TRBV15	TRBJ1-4	ATSKTGEVEKLF
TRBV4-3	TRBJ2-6	ASSQEGGRGANVLT
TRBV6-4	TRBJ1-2	ASSAGESNYGYT
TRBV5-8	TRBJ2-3	ASSRGTGGGSTDTQY
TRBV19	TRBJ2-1	ASSISLAVDEQF
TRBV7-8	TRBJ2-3	ASSLTGSSTDTQY
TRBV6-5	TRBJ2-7	ASSLDPGGSYEQY
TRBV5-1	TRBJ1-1	ASSLGGTGLNTEAF
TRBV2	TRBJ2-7	ASKSPSGTHEQY
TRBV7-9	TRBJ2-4	ASSLMGYEENIQY
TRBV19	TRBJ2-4	ASSAGQGRENIQY
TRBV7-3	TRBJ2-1	ASSPGTSTEQF
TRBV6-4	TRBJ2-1	ASSDLGGKDEQF
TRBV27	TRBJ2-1	ASSSDTSGGDEQF
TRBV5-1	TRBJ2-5	ASSLAYGQGAKETQY
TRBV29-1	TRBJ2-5	SVEAGQGFGETQY
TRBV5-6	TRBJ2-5	ASSSRRLETQY
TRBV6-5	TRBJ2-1	ASSYGGTSWVDEQF
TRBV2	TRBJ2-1	ASSDGTQGNNEQF
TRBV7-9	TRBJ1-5	ASTPRRGQPQH
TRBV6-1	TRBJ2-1	ASSETVERVNEQF
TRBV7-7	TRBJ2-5	ASSQGQGAETQY
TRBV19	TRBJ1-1	ASSLAGLATEAF
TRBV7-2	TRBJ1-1	ASSAGTVTEAF
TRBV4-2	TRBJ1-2	ASSQETTPHYGYT
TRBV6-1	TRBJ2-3	ASSEAKGGSTDTQY
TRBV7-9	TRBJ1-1	ASSLVSASTEAF
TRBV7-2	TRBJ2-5	ASSSQGRGTQETQY
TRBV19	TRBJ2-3	ASSIGGTDTQY
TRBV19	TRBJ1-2	ASSTSGALAYGYT
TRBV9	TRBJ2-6	ASSATQGSGANVLT
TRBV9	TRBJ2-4	ASSVGRDLKNIQY
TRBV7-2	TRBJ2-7	ASSLLGTRNEQY
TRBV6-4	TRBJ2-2	ASSDGDTGELF
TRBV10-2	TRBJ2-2	ASRETGTGITGELF
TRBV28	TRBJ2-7	ASSRRLAGVIYSEQY
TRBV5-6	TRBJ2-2	ASSLSGRHTGELF
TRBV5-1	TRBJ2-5	ASSLGQGINQETQY
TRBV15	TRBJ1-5	ATSRDAPGSQPQH
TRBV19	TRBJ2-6	ASSPSGTPSGANVLT
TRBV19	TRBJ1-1	ASRDRGDTEAF
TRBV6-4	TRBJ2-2	ASSEGGSHTGELF
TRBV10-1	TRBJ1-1	ASSESTGRNTEAF
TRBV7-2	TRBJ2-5	ASSIGTGRGETQY
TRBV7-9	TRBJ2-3	ASSPAPATDKLLTDTQY